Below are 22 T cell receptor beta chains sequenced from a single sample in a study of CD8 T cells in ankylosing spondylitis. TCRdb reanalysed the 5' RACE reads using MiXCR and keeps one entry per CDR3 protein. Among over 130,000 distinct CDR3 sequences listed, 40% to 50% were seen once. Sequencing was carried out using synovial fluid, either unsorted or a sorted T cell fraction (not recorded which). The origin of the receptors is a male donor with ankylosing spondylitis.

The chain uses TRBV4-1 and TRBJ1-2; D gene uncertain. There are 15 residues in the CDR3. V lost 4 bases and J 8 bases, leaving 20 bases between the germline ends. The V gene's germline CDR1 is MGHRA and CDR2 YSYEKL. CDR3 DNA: TGCGCCAGCAGCCGATGGACGGTTTTCGTTATAGGCTACACCTTC. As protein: CASSRWTVFVIGYTF.

The CDR3: CASPWRDTQYF. CDR3 nucleotide sequence: TGCGCCAGCCCTTGGAGAGATACGCAGTATTTT. The rearrangement uses TRBV5-1 and TRBJ2-3; no clear D. Looked up from germline, CDR1 is SGHRS and CDR2 is YFSETQ. This CDR3 is built from 11 residues. Trimming stripped 7 bases from V and 5 bases from J, with 8 bases between.

The CDR3: CASSLQDRGIEQYF. The CDR3 DNA follows: TGTGCCAGCAGCTTACAGGACAGGGGCATCGAGCAGTACTTC. This chain links TRBV5-6 with TRBJ2-7; 9 bases are a match to TRBD1. V lost 2 bases to trimming and J lost 6 bases; unmatched junction nucleotides: 6. The CDR3 consists of 14 residues. Germline values: CDR1 SGHDT, CDR2 YYEEEE. Full variable domain (remainder filled in from reference TRBV5-6 and TRBJ2-7): DAGVTQSPTHLIKTRGQQVTLRCSPKSGHDTVSWYQQALGQGPQFIFQYYEEEERQRGNFPDRFSGHQFPNYSSELNVNALLLGDSALYLCASSLQDRGIEQYFGPGTRLTVT.

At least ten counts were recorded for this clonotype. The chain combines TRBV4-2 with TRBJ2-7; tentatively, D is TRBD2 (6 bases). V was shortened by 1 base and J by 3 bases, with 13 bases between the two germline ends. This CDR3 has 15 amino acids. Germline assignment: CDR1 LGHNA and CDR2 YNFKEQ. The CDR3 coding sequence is TGTGCCAGCAGCCAAGGCCCGGGGGTAAACTACGAGCAGTACTTC. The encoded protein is CASSQGPGVNYEQYF.

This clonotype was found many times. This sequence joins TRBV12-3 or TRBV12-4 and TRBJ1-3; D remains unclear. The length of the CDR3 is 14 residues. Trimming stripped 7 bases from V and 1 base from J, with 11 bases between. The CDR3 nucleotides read TGTGCCAGCACCACGGGATTATCTGGAAACACCATATATTTT. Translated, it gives CASTTGLSGNTIYF.

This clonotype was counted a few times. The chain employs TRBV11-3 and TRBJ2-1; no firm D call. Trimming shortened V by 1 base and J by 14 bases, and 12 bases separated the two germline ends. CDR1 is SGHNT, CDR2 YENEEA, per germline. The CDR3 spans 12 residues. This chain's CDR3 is CASSLALETKFF. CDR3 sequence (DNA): TGTGCCAGCAGCTTAGCCCTAGAAACGAAGTTCTTC.

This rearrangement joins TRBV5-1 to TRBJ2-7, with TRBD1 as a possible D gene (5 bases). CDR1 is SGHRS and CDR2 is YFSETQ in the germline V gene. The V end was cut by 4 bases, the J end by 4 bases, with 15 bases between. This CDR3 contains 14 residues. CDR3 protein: CASSLCKGWYEQYF. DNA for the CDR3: TGCGCCAGCAGCCTGTGTAAGGGGTGGTACGAGCAGTACTTC.

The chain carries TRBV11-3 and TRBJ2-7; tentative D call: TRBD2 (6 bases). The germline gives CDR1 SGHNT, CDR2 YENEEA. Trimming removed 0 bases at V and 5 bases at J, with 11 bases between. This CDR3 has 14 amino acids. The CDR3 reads CASSLEIAADEQYF. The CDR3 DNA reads TGTGCCAGCAGCTTAGAGATAGCGGCGGACGAGCAGTACTTC. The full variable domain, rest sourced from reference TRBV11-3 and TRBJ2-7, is EAGVVQSPRYKIIEKKQPVAFWCNPISGHNTLYWYLQNLGQGPELLIRYENEEAVDDSQLPKDRFSAERLKGVDSTLKIQPAELGDSAVYLCASSLEIAADEQYFGPGTRLTVT.

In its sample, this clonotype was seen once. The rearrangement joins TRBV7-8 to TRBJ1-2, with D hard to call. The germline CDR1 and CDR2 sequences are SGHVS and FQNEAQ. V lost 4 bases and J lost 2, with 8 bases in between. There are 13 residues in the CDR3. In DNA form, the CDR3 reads TGTGCCAGCAGCTCGCGACACAACTATGGCTACACCTTC. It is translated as CASSSRHNYGYTF.

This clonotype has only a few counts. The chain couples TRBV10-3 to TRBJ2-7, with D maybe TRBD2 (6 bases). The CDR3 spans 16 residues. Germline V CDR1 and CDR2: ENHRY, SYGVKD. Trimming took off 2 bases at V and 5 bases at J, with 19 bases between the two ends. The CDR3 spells CAISEASDPESDEQYF. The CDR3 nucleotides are TGTGCCATCAGTGAGGCTAGCGACCCGGAGAGCGACGAGCAGTACTTC.

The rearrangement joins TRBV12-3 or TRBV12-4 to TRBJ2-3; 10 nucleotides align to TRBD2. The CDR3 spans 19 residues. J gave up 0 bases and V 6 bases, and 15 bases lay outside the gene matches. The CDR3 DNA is TGTGCCAGCAGCCACTTGATCGGGACTAGCGCGATTAGCACAGATACGCAGTATTTT. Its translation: CASSHLIGTSAISTDTQYF.

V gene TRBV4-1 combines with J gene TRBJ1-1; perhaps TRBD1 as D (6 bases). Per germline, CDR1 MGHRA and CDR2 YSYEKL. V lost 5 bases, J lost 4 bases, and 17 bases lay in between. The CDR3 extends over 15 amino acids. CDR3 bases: TGCGCCAGCAGCGGATTGAACAGGGTTTCCACTGAAGCTTTCTTT. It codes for CASSGLNRVSTEAFF.

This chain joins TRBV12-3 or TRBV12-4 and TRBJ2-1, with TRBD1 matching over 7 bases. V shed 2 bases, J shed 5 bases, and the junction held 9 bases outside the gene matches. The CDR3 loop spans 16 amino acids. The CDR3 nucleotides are TGTGCCAGCAGTTTAACGAGGGGGCCTCCGAACAATGAGCAGTTCTTC. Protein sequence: CASSLTRGPPNNEQFF.

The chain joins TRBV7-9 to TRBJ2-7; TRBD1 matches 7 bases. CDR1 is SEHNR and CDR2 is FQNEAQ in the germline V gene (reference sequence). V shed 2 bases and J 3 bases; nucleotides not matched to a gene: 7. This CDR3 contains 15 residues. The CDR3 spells CASSLWDQGDYEQYF. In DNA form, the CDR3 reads TGTGCCAGCAGCTTATGGGATCAGGGGGACTACGAGCAGTACTTC.

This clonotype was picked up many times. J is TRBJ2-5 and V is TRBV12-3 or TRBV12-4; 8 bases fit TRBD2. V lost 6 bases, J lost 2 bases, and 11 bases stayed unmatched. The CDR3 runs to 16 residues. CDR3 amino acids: CASSPLPGGPQETQYF. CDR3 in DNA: TGTGCCAGCAGCCCCTTGCCGGGGGGGCCTCAAGAGACCCAGTACTTC.

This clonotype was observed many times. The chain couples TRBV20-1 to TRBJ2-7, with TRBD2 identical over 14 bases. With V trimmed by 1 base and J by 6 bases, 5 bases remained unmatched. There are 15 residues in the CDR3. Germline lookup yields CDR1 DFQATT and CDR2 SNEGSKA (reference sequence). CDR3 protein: CSARGFGLAGGEQYF. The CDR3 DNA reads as TGCAGTGCTAGAGGGTTCGGACTAGCGGGAGGCGAGCAGTACTTC.

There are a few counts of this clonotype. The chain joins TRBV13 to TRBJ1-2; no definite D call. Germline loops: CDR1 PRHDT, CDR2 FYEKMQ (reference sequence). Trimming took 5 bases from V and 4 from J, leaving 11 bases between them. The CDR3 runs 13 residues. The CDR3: CASSHSPTYGYTF. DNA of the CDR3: TGTGCCAGCAGCCACTCCCCTACCTATGGCTACACCTTC.

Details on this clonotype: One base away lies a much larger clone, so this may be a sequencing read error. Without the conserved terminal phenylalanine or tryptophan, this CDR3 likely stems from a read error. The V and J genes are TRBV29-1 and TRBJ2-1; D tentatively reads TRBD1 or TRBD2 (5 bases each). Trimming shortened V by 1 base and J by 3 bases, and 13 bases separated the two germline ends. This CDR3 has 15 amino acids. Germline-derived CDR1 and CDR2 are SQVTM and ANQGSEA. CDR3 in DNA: TGCAGCGTTGAAGTCTGGGACGGAAACTACAATGAGCAGTTCTTA. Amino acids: CSVEVWDGNYNEQFL.

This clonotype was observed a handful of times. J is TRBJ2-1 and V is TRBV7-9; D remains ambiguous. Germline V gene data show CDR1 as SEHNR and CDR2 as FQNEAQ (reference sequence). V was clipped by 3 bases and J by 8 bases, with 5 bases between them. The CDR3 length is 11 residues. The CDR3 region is CASSFTDEQFF. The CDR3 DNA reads TGTGCCAGCAGCTTTACGGATGAGCAGTTCTTC.

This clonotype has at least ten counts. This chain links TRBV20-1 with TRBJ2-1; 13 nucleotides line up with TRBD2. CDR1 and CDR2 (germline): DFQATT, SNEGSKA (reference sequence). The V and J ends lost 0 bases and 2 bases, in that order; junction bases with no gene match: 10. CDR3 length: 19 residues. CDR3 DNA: TGCAGTGCTAGAGATCAGGGTGGACTAGCGGGAGTTGCCTACAATGAGCAGTTCTTC. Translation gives CSARDQGGLAGVAYNEQFF.

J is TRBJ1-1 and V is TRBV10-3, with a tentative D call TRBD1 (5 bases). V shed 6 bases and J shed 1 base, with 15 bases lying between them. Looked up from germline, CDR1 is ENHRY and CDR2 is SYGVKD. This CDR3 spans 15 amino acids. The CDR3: CAIRRSRQGNTEAFF. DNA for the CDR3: TGTGCCATCAGACGGTCCCGGCAGGGGAACACTGAAGCTTTCTTT.

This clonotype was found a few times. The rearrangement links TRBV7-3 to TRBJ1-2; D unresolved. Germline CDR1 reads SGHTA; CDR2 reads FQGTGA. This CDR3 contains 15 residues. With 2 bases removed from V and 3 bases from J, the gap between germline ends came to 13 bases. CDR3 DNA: TGTGCCAGCAGCTTAGAAGCGGGATCGCACTATGGCTACACCTTC. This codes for CASSLEAGSHYGYTF. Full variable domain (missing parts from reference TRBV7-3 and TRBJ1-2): GAGVSQTPSNKVTEKGKYVELRCDPISGHTALYWYRQSLGQGPEFLIYFQGTGAADDSGLPNDRFFAVRPEGSVSTLKIQRTERGDSAVYLCASSLEAGSHYGYTFGSGTRLTVV.